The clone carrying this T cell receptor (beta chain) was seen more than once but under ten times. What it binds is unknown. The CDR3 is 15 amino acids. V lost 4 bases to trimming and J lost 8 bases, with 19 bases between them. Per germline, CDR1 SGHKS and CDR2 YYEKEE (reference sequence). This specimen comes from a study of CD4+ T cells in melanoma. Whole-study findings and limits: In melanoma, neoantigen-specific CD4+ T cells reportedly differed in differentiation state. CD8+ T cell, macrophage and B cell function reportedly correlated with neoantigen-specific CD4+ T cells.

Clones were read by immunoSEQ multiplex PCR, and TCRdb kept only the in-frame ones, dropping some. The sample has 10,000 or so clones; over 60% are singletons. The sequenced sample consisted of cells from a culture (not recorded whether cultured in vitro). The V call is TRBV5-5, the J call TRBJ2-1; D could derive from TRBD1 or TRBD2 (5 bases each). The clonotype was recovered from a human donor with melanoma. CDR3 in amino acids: CASSAGRVSGDEQFF. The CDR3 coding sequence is TGTGCCAGCAGCGCGGGCAGGGTGTCAGGCGATGAGCAGTTCTTC.